The rows below give T cell receptor beta chains drawn from one sample of a study of graft-versus-host responses after intestinal transplantation. Their antigens remain unidentified. Clones were sequenced by immunoSEQ multiplex PCR, and TCRdb holds only the in-frame ones, with some missing. Counted here are approximately 85,000 clones, approximately 92% occurring once; the ten biggest clones make up about 1.1%. The sample here was unstimulated CD8+ T cells sorted from spleen or lymph node cells, taken before transplant. These receptors were taken from a human donor who was the organ donor for an intestinal transplant. The CDR3 runs from the conserved cysteine through the conserved F or W. D genes are given only for firm matches. Expanded clones are given a class, and other clones once, few, many or no size at all.

d_gene: NA; abundance: NA; v_gene: TRBV27; len: 13; j_gene: TRBJ2-7; CDR3aa: CASSLSGSYEQYF; CDR3nt: TGTGCCAGCAGTTTAAGCGGCTCCTACGAGCAGTACTTC
d_gene: TRBD1; abundance: NA; v_gene: TRBV7-8; len: 16; j_gene: TRBJ1-1; CDR3aa: CASSLVGGQGAPEAFF; CDR3nt: TGTGCCAGCAGCTTAGTCGGGGGACAGGGGGCCCCTGAAGCTTTCTTT
d_gene: TRBD2; abundance: NA; v_gene: TRBV4-3; len: 14; j_gene: TRBJ2-1; CDR3aa: CASSPISGGPEQFF; CDR3nt: TGCGCCAGCAGCCCCATTAGCGGGGGCCCGGAGCAGTTCTTC
d_gene: NA; abundance: NA; v_gene: TRBV7-2; len: 15; j_gene: TRBJ1-3; CDR3aa: CASSLGLAEGNTIYF; CDR3nt: TGTGCCAGCAGCTTAGGGTTAGCGGAGGGAAACACCATATATTTT
d_gene: TRBD1; abundance: NA; v_gene: TRBV4-1; len: 15; j_gene: TRBJ2-7; CDR3aa: CASSFWDREVHEQYF; CDR3nt: TGCGCCAGCAGCTTCTGGGACAGGGAGGTCCACGAGCAGTACTTC
d_gene: TRBD2; abundance: NA; v_gene: TRBV9; len: 16; j_gene: TRBJ2-3; CDR3aa: CASSAGLAGVADTQYF; CDR3nt: TGTGCCAGCAGCGCGGGACTAGCGGGAGTGGCGGATACGCAGTATTTT
d_gene: TRBD1; abundance: NA; v_gene: TRBV6-6; len: 15; j_gene: TRBJ1-5; CDR3aa: CASSSRTGGDQPQHF; CDR3nt: TGTGCCAGCAGTTCCCGGACAGGGGGGGATCAGCCCCAGCATTTT
d_gene: NA; abundance: NA; v_gene: TRBV11-2; len: 14; j_gene: TRBJ2-5; CDR3aa: CASSLDGEQETQYF; CDR3nt: TGTGCCAGCAGCTTAGACGGGGAGCAAGAGACCCAGTACTTC
d_gene: NA; abundance: NA; v_gene: TRBV30; len: 15; j_gene: TRBJ2-3; CDR3aa: CAWSVGKGGTDTQYF; CDR3nt: TGTGCCTGGAGTGTGGGAAAGGGGGGCACAGATACGCAGTATTTT
d_gene: TRBD2; abundance: NA; v_gene: TRBV2; len: 15; j_gene: TRBJ2-7; CDR3aa: CASSELGGKDYEQYF; CDR3nt: TGTGCCAGCAGTGAACTCGGGGGGAAGGACTACGAGCAGTACTTC
d_gene: NA; abundance: NA; v_gene: TRBV5-6; len: 14; j_gene: TRBJ2-1; CDR3aa: CASSLGSAYNEQFF; CDR3nt: TGTGCCAGCAGCTTGGGATCTGCGTACAATGAGCAGTTCTTC
d_gene: NA; abundance: NA; v_gene: TRBV2; len: 14; j_gene: TRBJ2-3; CDR3aa: CASSSARRIDTQYF; CDR3nt: TGTGCCAGCAGTAGCGCCCGGCGGATAGATACGCAGTATTTT
d_gene: TRBD2; abundance: NA; v_gene: TRBV19; len: 16; j_gene: TRBJ2-1; CDR3aa: CASSGLAGPSYNEQFF; CDR3nt: TGTGCCAGTAGTGGACTAGCGGGGCCGTCCTACAATGAGCAGTTCTTC
d_gene: NA; abundance: once; v_gene: TRBV29-1; len: 15; j_gene: TRBJ2-5; CDR3aa: CSVEGGTGFSGEQYF; CDR3nt: TGCAGCGTTGAAGGGGGGACGGGGTTTTCAGGGGAGCAGTACTTC
d_gene: NA; abundance: once; v_gene: TRBV27; len: 16; j_gene: TRBJ2-1; CDR3aa: CASSPDSTSSYNEQFF; CDR3nt: TGTGCCAGCAGCCCGGACAGTACGAGCTCCTACAATGAGCAGTTCTTC
d_gene: NA; abundance: NA; v_gene: TRBV19; len: 14; j_gene: TRBJ1-1; CDR3aa: CASSIGREDTEAFF; CDR3nt: TGTGCCAGTAGTATAGGCAGGGAGGACACTGAAGCTTTCTTT
d_gene: NA; abundance: NA; v_gene: TRBV5-3; len: 17; j_gene: TRBJ2-1; CDR3aa: CARRAPAGKPSYNEQFF; CDR3nt: TGTGCCAGAAGGGCTCCAGCGGGCAAGCCATCCTACAATGAGCAGTTCTTC
d_gene: NA; abundance: NA; v_gene: TRBV5-1; len: 14; j_gene: TRBJ1-2; CDR3aa: CASRAFDRVYGYTF; CDR3nt: TGCGCCAGCCGCGCCTTCGACAGAGTCTATGGCTACACCTTC
d_gene: TRBD2; abundance: NA; v_gene: TRBV2; len: 15; j_gene: TRBJ2-5; CDR3aa: CASLKTSGYQETQYF; CDR3nt: TGTGCCAGCCTTAAGACTAGCGGGTACCAAGAGACCCAGTACTTC
d_gene: TRBD1; abundance: NA; v_gene: TRBV7-9; len: 14; j_gene: TRBJ1-1; CDR3aa: CASSPRTGNTEAFF; CDR3nt: TGTGCCAGCAGCCCCCGGACAGGCAACACTGAAGCTTTCTTT
d_gene: NA; abundance: NA; v_gene: TRBV5-1; len: 12; j_gene: TRBJ2-7; CDR3aa: CASSLDGYEQYF; CDR3nt: TGCGCCAGCAGCCTGGACGGCTACGAGCAGTACTTC
d_gene: NA; abundance: NA; v_gene: TRBV27; len: 16; j_gene: TRBJ2-3; CDR3aa: CASSSIVGSSTDTQYF; CDR3nt: TGTGCCAGCAGTTCGATCGTGGGCTCAAGCACAGATACGCAGTATTTT
d_gene: TRBD1; abundance: NA; v_gene: TRBV7-9; len: 12; j_gene: TRBJ2-7; CDR3aa: CASSSTGGEQYF; CDR3nt: TGTGCCAGCAGCTCCACAGGGGGCGAGCAGTACTTC
d_gene: NA; abundance: once; v_gene: TRBV5-8; len: 17; j_gene: TRBJ1-5; CDR3aa: CASSPRSGGMDNQPQHF; CDR3nt: TGTGCCAGCAGCCCTCGGTCGGGGGGCATGGACAATCAGCCCCAGCATTTT
d_gene: TRBD2; abundance: NA; v_gene: TRBV28; len: 15; j_gene: TRBJ2-7; CDR3aa: CASSPTGGRAWEQYF; CDR3nt: TGTGCCAGCAGTCCGACGGGCGGGAGGGCCTGGGAGCAGTACTTC
d_gene: TRBD1; abundance: NA; v_gene: TRBV4-2; len: 15; j_gene: TRBJ1-5; CDR3aa: CASSQEDRENQPQHF; CDR3nt: TGTGCCAGCAGCCAAGAGGACAGGGAAAATCAGCCCCAGCATTTT
d_gene: TRBD2; abundance: NA; v_gene: TRBV13; len: 14; j_gene: TRBJ2-1; CDR3aa: CASTEQRGPNEQFF; CDR3nt: TGTGCCAGCACGGAGCAGCGGGGGCCGAATGAGCAGTTCTTC
d_gene: NA; abundance: NA; v_gene: TRBV28; len: 12; j_gene: TRBJ1-1; CDR3aa: CASSRGGTEAFF; CDR3nt: TGTGCCAGCAGTAGGGGTGGCACTGAAGCTTTCTTT
d_gene: TRBD1; abundance: NA; v_gene: TRBV29-1; len: 17; j_gene: TRBJ1-2; CDR3aa: CSVDLPDRGKGKYGYTF; CDR3nt: TGCAGCGTTGATTTGCCGGACAGGGGGAAGGGAAAGTATGGCTACACCTTC
d_gene: TRBD2; abundance: NA; v_gene: TRBV7-9; len: 16; j_gene: TRBJ2-2; CDR3aa: CASSIGLAGARRELFF; CDR3nt: TGTGCCAGCAGCATAGGGCTAGCGGGGGCTCGCAGGGAGCTGTTTTTT
d_gene: NA; abundance: NA; v_gene: TRBV27; len: 13; j_gene: TRBJ1-2; CDR3aa: CASSYSVNYGYTF; CDR3nt: TGTGCCAGCAGTTATTCGGTAAACTATGGCTACACCTTC
d_gene: NA; abundance: NA; v_gene: TRBV4-1; len: 14; j_gene: TRBJ2-7; CDR3aa: CASSQGSGGHEQYF; CDR3nt: TGCGCCAGCAGCCAAGGTTCCGGGGGACACGAGCAGTACTTC
d_gene: TRBD1; abundance: NA; v_gene: TRBV9; len: 17; j_gene: TRBJ2-3; CDR3aa: CASSDVFDRGPSGGQYF; CDR3nt: TGTGCCAGCAGCGACGTATTCGACAGGGGGCCTAGTGGGGGGCAGTATTTT
d_gene: TRBD1; abundance: NA; v_gene: TRBV5-4; len: 15; j_gene: TRBJ1-1; CDR3aa: CASSRGQGGVTEAFF; CDR3nt: TGTGCCAGCAGCAGGGGACAGGGCGGGGTAACTGAAGCTTTCTTT
d_gene: NA; abundance: NA; v_gene: TRBV19; len: 14; j_gene: TRBJ2-7; CDR3aa: CASGEGPDGSEQYF; CDR3nt: TGTGCCAGTGGGGAAGGACCAGATGGGAGCGAGCAGTACTTC
d_gene: TRBD1; abundance: NA; v_gene: TRBV19; len: 14; j_gene: TRBJ2-7; CDR3aa: CASGTGTGIMGQYF; CDR3nt: TGTGCCAGTGGAACCGGGACAGGGATAATGGGGCAGTACTTC
d_gene: TRBD2; abundance: NA; v_gene: TRBV5-1; len: 18; j_gene: TRBJ2-1; CDR3aa: CASSLGWRGLAEYNEQFF; CDR3nt: TGCGCCAGCAGCTTAGGGTGGCGGGGACTAGCGGAGTACAATGAGCAGTTCTTC
d_gene: TRBD2; abundance: once; v_gene: TRBV7-8; len: 18; j_gene: TRBJ2-5; CDR3aa: CASSLHSRLAGRQETQYF; CDR3nt: TGTGCCAGCAGCTTACATAGTCGACTAGCGGGGCGCCAAGAGACCCAGTACTTC
d_gene: NA; abundance: NA; v_gene: TRBV11-3; len: 13; j_gene: TRBJ2-7; CDR3aa: CASSLKQTYEQYF; CDR3nt: TGTGCCAGCAGCTTAAAGCAAACCTACGAGCAGTACTTC
d_gene: NA; abundance: NA; v_gene: TRBV29-1; len: 14; j_gene: TRBJ2-1; CDR3aa: CSVEDRWANNEQFF; CDR3nt: TGCAGCGTTGAAGATCGATGGGCCAACAATGAGCAGTTCTTC
d_gene: NA; abundance: NA; v_gene: TRBV4-1; len: 14; j_gene: TRBJ2-1; CDR3aa: CASSQETSWNEQFF; CDR3nt: TGCGCCAGCAGCCAAGAAACTAGCTGGAATGAGCAGTTCTTC
d_gene: NA; abundance: NA; v_gene: TRBV18; len: 18; j_gene: TRBJ1-1; CDR3aa: CASSPQYLTSEVNTEAFF; CDR3nt: TGTGCCAGCTCACCACAGTATTTAACGAGTGAAGTGAACACTGAAGCTTTCTTT
d_gene: NA; abundance: NA; v_gene: TRBV5-4; len: 13; j_gene: TRBJ1-2; CDR3aa: CASSLERNYGYTF; CDR3nt: TGTGCCAGCAGCTTGGAACGGAACTATGGCTACACCTTC
d_gene: TRBD1; abundance: once; v_gene: TRBV10-3; len: 17; j_gene: TRBJ2-1; CDR3aa: CAIGDRNLPHRPNEQFF; CDR3nt: TGTGCCATCGGGGACAGGAATCTGCCCCATCGCCCGAATGAGCAGTTCTTC
d_gene: NA; abundance: once; v_gene: TRBV5-4; len: 9; j_gene: TRBJ2-1; CDR3aa: CASTPGQFF; CDR3nt: TGTGCCAGCACCCCCGGGCAGTTCTTC
d_gene: NA; abundance: NA; v_gene: TRBV7-8; len: 19; j_gene: TRBJ1-5; CDR3aa: CASSSNMIPGTRLYQPQHF; CDR3nt: TGTGCCAGCAGCTCTAACATGATCCCCGGGACAAGACTCTATCAGCCCCAGCATTTT
d_gene: NA; abundance: NA; v_gene: TRBV5-1; len: 15; j_gene: TRBJ2-2; CDR3aa: CASSSTGSNTGELFF; CDR3nt: TGCGCCAGCAGCTCGACAGGATCGAACACCGGGGAGCTGTTTTTT
d_gene: NA; abundance: NA; v_gene: TRBV9; len: 15; j_gene: TRBJ1-1; CDR3aa: CASSVAGGLNTEAFF; CDR3nt: TGTGCCAGCAGCGTAGCGGGGGGTCTGAACACTGAAGCTTTCTTT
d_gene: TRBD1; abundance: NA; v_gene: TRBV28; len: 14; j_gene: TRBJ2-7; CDR3aa: CASSIGTGSFEQYF; CDR3nt: TGTGCCAGCAGTATCGGGACAGGTTCCTTCGAGCAGTACTTC
d_gene: TRBD2; abundance: NA; v_gene: TRBV4-1; len: 15; j_gene: TRBJ2-1; CDR3aa: CASSQSGGWSNEQFF; CDR3nt: TGCGCCAGCAGCCAAAGCGGGGGGTGGTCCAATGAGCAGTTCTTC
d_gene: NA; abundance: NA; v_gene: TRBV6-1; len: 13; j_gene: TRBJ1-1; CDR3aa: CASSAEGYTEAFF; CDR3nt: TGTGCCAGCAGTGCAGAGGGTTACACTGAAGCTTTCTTT
d_gene: NA; abundance: NA; v_gene: TRBV28; len: 13; j_gene: TRBJ1-1; CDR3aa: CASHDTGNTEAFF; CDR3nt: TGTGCCAGCCATGATACAGGTAACACTGAAGCTTTCTTT
d_gene: TRBD2; abundance: once; v_gene: TRBV9; len: 15; j_gene: TRBJ2-7; CDR3aa: CASSVGAGGTYEQYF; CDR3nt: TGTGCCAGCAGCGTAGGGGCGGGGGGGACCTACGAGCAGTACTTC
d_gene: NA; abundance: NA; v_gene: TRBV11-2; len: 16; j_gene: TRBJ2-3; CDR3aa: CASGEPEGHFTDTQYF; CDR3nt: TGTGCCAGCGGAGAACCCGAGGGACACTTCACAGATACGCAGTATTTT
d_gene: NA; abundance: NA; v_gene: TRBV4-1; len: 14; j_gene: TRBJ2-1; CDR3aa: CASSQGPGSGEQFF; CDR3nt: TGCGCCAGCAGCCAGGGCCCGGGGTCTGGGGAGCAGTTCTTC
d_gene: NA; abundance: NA; v_gene: TRBV27; len: 13; j_gene: TRBJ2-7; CDR3aa: CASSFRGPYEQYF; CDR3nt: TGTGCCAGCAGTTTCAGGGGTCCCTACGAGCAGTACTTC
d_gene: NA; abundance: NA; v_gene: TRBV13; len: 14; j_gene: TRBJ2-7; CDR3aa: CASSPDYGPGEQYF; CDR3nt: TGTGCCAGCAGCCCCGACTACGGCCCGGGAGAGCAGTACTTC
d_gene: TRBD2; abundance: NA; v_gene: TRBV5-1; len: 16; j_gene: TRBJ2-4; CDR3aa: CASSLELAGSINIQYF; CDR3nt: TGCGCCAGCAGCTTGGAACTAGCGGGGTCTATAAACATTCAGTACTTC
d_gene: TRBD1; abundance: NA; v_gene: TRBV19; len: 13; j_gene: TRBJ2-3; CDR3aa: CASGQGPTDTQYF; CDR3nt: TGTGCCTCGGGACAGGGGCCCACAGATACGCAGTATTTT
d_gene: NA; abundance: NA; v_gene: TRBV20-1; len: 10; j_gene: TRBJ2-7; CDR3aa: CSASSYEQYF; CDR3nt: TGCAGTGCTTCTAGTTACGAGCAGTACTTC